Presented here are 9 T cell receptor beta chains from one specimen sequenced in a study of cytomegalovirus exposure and HLA in healthy donors (dated by TCRdb to about 2017). The method behind the library was the immunoSEQ multiplex PCR assay. For the multiplex PCR, a mixture combining 60 forward primers for TCR Vbeta segments and 13 reverse primers for TCR Jbeta segments was used. Held by TCRdb, this immuneACCESS table contains in-frame sequences only and omits some clones. Under half of the omission traces to an unresolved V gene where checked; the cause of the rest is unknown. The sample table shows approximately 170,000 clones, and under 70% are seen once. The ten biggest clones cover 2.5% to 3.5% of the sample. The sample comprised PBMCs. These receptors originate from a woman aged 40-49 years in good health and CMV-seropositive.

The genes are TRBV28 and TRBJ2-2, with D uncertain. CDR1 MDHEN and CDR2 SYDVKM come from the germline V gene. The CDR3 is 13 residues long. V was trimmed by 5 bases and J by 2 bases, leaving 6 bases between them. CDR3 DNA: TGTGCCAGCAGTGAGGTTAACACCGGGGAGCTGTTTTTT. It encodes CASSEVNTGELFF.

This clone was found a few times. The chain joins TRBV21-1 to TRBJ2-7; TRBD1, as called in the table, went unchecked against the DNA. TRBV21-1 is shown as a pseudogene. The length of the CDR3 is 11 residues. Here the CDR3 DNA reads TGTGCCACCAACAGGGACTACGAGCAGTACTTC. Residues: CATNRDYEQYF.

To note about this clone: The junction does not match germline at one end; this may be a read error. The rearrangement links TRBV15 to TRBJ1-5; perhaps TRBD1 as D (6 bases). CDR1 and CDR2 from the germline V gene are LNHNV and YYDKDF (reference sequence). This CDR3 spans 17 amino acids. CDR3 in amino acids: CATSPTQWGLKNQPQNF. The DNA of the CDR3 is TGTGCCACCAGCCCCACCCAGTGGGGGCTAAAGAATCAGCCCCAGAATTTT. Drawing the rest from reference TRBV15 and TRBJ1-5, the complete variable domain is DAMVIQNPRYQVTQFGKPVTLSCSQTLNHNVMYWYQQKSSQAPKLLFHYYDKDFNNEADTPDNFQSRRPNTSFCFLDIRSPGLGDTAMYLCATSPTQWGLKNQPQNFGDGTRLSIL.

The chain carries TRBV7-2 and TRBJ2-3; 8 positions match TRBD2. V was clipped by 5 bases and J by 1 base; unmatched bases: 8. Germline CDR1 is SGHTA and CDR2 is FQGNSA. The CDR3 runs 16 residues. Here the CDR3 DNA reads TGTGCCAGCAGCATGACCGCGACTAGCGGCACAGATACGCAGTATTTT. It translates to CASSMTATSGTDTQYF.

The V gene is TRBV5-4, the J gene TRBJ2-5, with 7 nucleotides matching TRBD1. The DNA end is more similar to TRBJ2-7, so the J call may be wrong. This CDR3 region has 15 residues. Per the germline V gene, CDR1 is SGHNT and CDR2 is YYREEE (reference sequence). CDR3 amino acids: CASSLGTGNSYEQYF. CDR3 in DNA: TGTGCCAGCAGCTTGGGGACAGGAAACTCCTACGAGCAGTACTTC.

This sequence joins TRBV27 and TRBJ2-7; 10 bases are a match to TRBD2. Unmatched junction bases numbered 4, after V lost 6 bases and J lost 2 bases. CDR1 is MNHEY and CDR2 is SMNVEV in the germline V gene (reference sequence). The CDR3 is 14 residues long. The CDR3 nucleotides read TGTGCCAGCAGCGGGACTAGCGACACCTACGAGCAGTACTTC. Translating it yields CASSGTSDTYEQYF.

V and J are TRBV23-1 and TRBJ1-5; TRBD1 aligns across 7 bases. TRBV23-1 is an ORF; its function is uncertain. The ends lost 6 bases at V and 4 bases at J; junction bases unmatched: 9. The CDR3 has 15 amino acids. The CDR3 region has the DNA TGCGCCAGCAGCCACAGGGGATTCGGGAATCAGCCCCAGCATTTT. Protein: CASSHRGFGNQPQHF.

The genes are TRBV10-3 and TRBJ1-2; no definite D call. The CDR3 is 13 residues long. Per germline, CDR1 ENHRY and CDR2 SYGVKD. Between the trimmed V and J ends, which lost 3 bases and 2 bases, there was a span of 7 bases. CDR3 bases: TGTGCCATCAGTGAAGAACAGAACTATGGCTACACCTTC. Its translation: CAISEEQNYGYTF.

This chain links TRBV19 with TRBJ1-1; D unresolved. The V end was cut by 3 bases, the J end by 3 bases, with 20 bases between. CDR1 LNHDA and CDR2 SQIVND come from the germline V gene (reference sequence). This CDR3 region has 17 residues. DNA of the CDR3: TGTGCCAGTAGTATCGCCGGCGGACTTCTTGAGGACACTGAAGCTTTCTTT. Protein sequence: CASSIAGGLLEDTEAFF.